This T cell receptor beta chain appears in the sequencing data of a study of blood T cell repertoires in COVID-19. About the research overall: Collection of acute and convalescent COVID-19 samples took place in the United States, Italy and Spain. T cells, B-cell-depleted T cells, or PBMCs supplied cDNA or gDNA.

CDR1 is MNHEY, CDR2 SVGAGI, per germline. The V end lost 6 bases, the J end lost 9 bases, and 15 bases lay between the germline ends. The CDR3 runs 13 residues. How the authors handled the data: How many nucleated cells were present was estimated from reference gene primer amplification. Repertoires were generated with immunoSEQ multiplex PCR, while TCRdb's copy carries only in-frame clones and drops some. The V and J calls and the clone size are those of that table, but D and trimming were determined from the DNA. Of tens of thousands of clones in the sample, 90% were seen once. The sequence came from a human donor with active COVID-19. The donor label of this sample is uncertain. The rearrangement links TRBV6-5 to TRBJ2-1, with D perhaps TRBD1 (6 bases). The sample was peripheral blood. CDR3 in amino acids: CASRQPTGTEQFF. The DNA for the CDR3 is TGTGCCAGCAGGCAACCTACAGGGACTGAGCAGTTCTTC.